These 28 T cell receptor beta chains were all obtained from the same sample, sequenced in a study of human T cells and chemical hapten exposure. TCRdb reprocessed the RACE reads via MiXCR and lists one record per CDR3 protein. The sample holds a few hundred thousand distinct CDR3 sequences, about 7.7% seen once. This sample's time point: pre-sensitization, week 0. Treatment in this sample: therapeutic diphenylcyclopropenone sensitization with weekly scalp DPC. The starting material was whole blood, obtained in connection with sensitization to the hapten diphenylcyclopropenone (DPC). These receptors were collected from a man younger than 35 with alopecia areata. Some clones in this sample may be carry-over from other donors' samples.

This chain joins TRBV12-3 or TRBV12-4 and TRBJ1-3; 8 nucleotides agree with TRBD1. This CDR3 has 15 amino acids. The J segment lost 2 bases and the V segment lost 6 bases, leaving 6 bases of the junction unmatched. The chain's CDR3 is CASRRDRNPGNTIYF. In nucleotides, the CDR3 is TGTGCCAGCAGACGGGACAGGAACCCTGGAAACACCATATATTTT.

This sequence joins TRBV27 and TRBJ1-5; 10 nucleotides align to TRBD1. The CDR3 runs 16 residues. The junction had 2 bases not matched to a gene; V was cut back by 2 bases and J by 1 base. Germline values: CDR1 MNHEY, CDR2 SMNVEV (reference sequence). The DNA of the CDR3 is TGTGCCAGCAGTTTAACGGGACAGGGGAGCAATCAGCCCCAGCATTTT. Translated: CASSLTGQGSNQPQHF.

The chain joins TRBV6-2 or TRBV6-3 to TRBJ2-2; D is uncertain. Trimming shortened V by 6 bases and J by 7 bases, and 9 bases separated the two germline ends. Per germline, CDR1 MNHEY and CDR2 SVGEGT. This CDR3 has 12 residues. The DNA of the CDR3 is TGTGCCAGCAGCAACTTCTTCGGGGAGCTGTTTTTT. Translated: CASSNFFGELFF.

The count of this clonotype is one. A much more abundant neighbour one base away suggests this may be a read error. V is TRBV6-2 or TRBV6-3 and J is TRBJ2-1; 7 nucleotides line up with TRBD2. This CDR3 is built from 16 residues. The germline CDR1 and CDR2 sequences are MNHEY and SVGEGT. J was trimmed by 0 bases and V by 0 bases; bases with no gene match: 2. CDR3 protein: CASSYSCGSSYNEQFF. For the CDR3, the DNA is TGTGCCAGCAGTTACTCATGCGGGAGCTCCTACAATGAGCAGTTCTTC.

This clonotype showed up just a few times. The rearrangement joins TRBV28 to TRBJ2-2; 11 nucleotides align to TRBD2. The length of the CDR3 is 16 residues. Losses at the gene ends were 10 bases for V and 4 bases for J; bases not matched to a gene: 11. Germline V gene data show CDR1 as MDHEN and CDR2 as SYDVKM. The CDR3 nucleotides are TGTGCCACAGACGCACTAGCGGGGGTGCCCACCGGGGAGCTGTTTTTT. The encoded protein is CATDALAGVPTGELFF.

This clonotype was seen repeatedly, ten times or more. The chain carries TRBV6-5 and TRBJ2-7; D is unresolved. This CDR3 comprises 15 residues. The germline V and J ends were trimmed by 1 base and 4 bases, with 14 bases remaining between them. The germline V gene has CDR1 MNHEY and CDR2 SVGAGI. CDR3 nucleotides: TGTGCCAGCAGTTACTTTATTACGGTCCCGTACGAGCAGTACTTC. It translates to CASSYFITVPYEQYF.

V is TRBV4-3 and J is TRBJ2-6; TRBD1 matches 7 bases. The germline gives CDR1 LGHNA, CDR2 YSLEER. CDR3 length equals 16 residues. With V trimmed by 1 base and J by 0 bases, 0 bases remained unmatched. DNA of the CDR3: TGCGCCAGCAGCCAAGGGGACAGCTCTGGGGCCAACGTCCTGACTTTC. This codes for CASSQGDSSGANVLTF.

This chain uses TRBV6-5 with TRBJ2-3; D tentatively fits TRBD1 or TRBD2 (5 bases each). The V gene lost 6 bases and the J gene lost 9 bases, with 28 bases spanning the gap. The length of the CDR3 is 17 residues. Germline lookup yields CDR1 MNHEY and CDR2 SVGAGI. CDR3 amino acids: CASRLSSGTQKPGTQYF. The CDR3 DNA reads TGTGCCAGCAGGCTCAGCTCCGGGACCCAAAAACCAGGCACGCAGTATTTT.

V and J are TRBV20-1 and TRBJ1-1; tentatively, D is TRBD1 (5 bases). Trimming took 0 bases from V and 4 from J, leaving 12 bases between them. Germline lookup yields CDR1 DFQATT and CDR2 SNEGSKA (reference sequence). The CDR3 sequence is 14 residues long. In DNA, the CDR3 is TGCAGTGCTAGAGACCCCCAGGGAGGCACTGAAGCTTTCTTT. Encoded protein: CSARDPQGGTEAFF.

The chain joins TRBV4-3 to TRBJ2-3; D call uncertain. The CDR3 is 17 residues long. The germline V and J ends were trimmed by 0 bases and 2 bases, with 15 bases remaining between them. The germline CDR1 and CDR2 sequences are LGHNA and YSLEER. The CDR3 nucleotides read TGCGCCAGCAGCCAAGATCTGTCGGGCACTAACACAGATACGCAGTATTTT. The encoded protein is CASSQDLSGTNTDTQYF.

This clonotype was seen at least ten times. The chain has TRBV6-2 or TRBV6-3 and TRBJ2-2; a weak D match, TRBD1 (6 bases). The CDR3 is 16 amino acids. V dropped 5 bases and J dropped 0 bases, with 13 bases sitting between them. The germline gives CDR1 MNHEY, CDR2 SVGEGT. DNA of the CDR3: TGTGCCAGCAGTACCTACAGGGCCGCGAACACCGGGGAGCTGTTTTTT. The encoded protein is CASSTYRAANTGELFF.

This clonotype showed up just a few times. The rearrangement uses TRBV29-1 and TRBJ1-2, with D unclear. The length of the CDR3 is 11 residues. Germline assignment: CDR1 SQVTM and CDR2 ANQGSEA. The ends were cut back, 4 bases at V and 8 bases at J, with 11 bases in the middle. The CDR3 region is CSVAFFGGYTF. As DNA, the CDR3 is TGCAGCGTTGCCTTCTTCGGGGGCTACACCTTC.

This clonotype was observed a handful of times. The chain combines TRBV6-5 with TRBJ1-1, with TRBD1 matching 7 bases. Germline trimming cut 4 bases from V and 5 bases from J; bases unmatched to any gene: 7. Germline V gene lookup returns CDR1 MNHEY and CDR2 SVGAGI. The length of the CDR3 is 14 residues. CDR3 sequence reads: CASSSGGGRTEAFF. In nucleotides, the CDR3 is TGTGCCAGCAGTTCCGGAGGGGGCCGGACTGAAGCTTTCTTT.

A few counts support this clonotype. This chain links TRBV15 with TRBJ2-3; 8 nucleotides match TRBD1. CDR1 LNHNV and CDR2 YYDKDF come from the germline V gene (reference sequence). This CDR3 contains 15 residues. V shed 4 bases and J 1 base; nucleotides not matched to a gene: 4. The CDR3 loop is CATSTRDRRTDTQYF. CDR3 nucleotide sequence: TGTGCCACCAGCACCCGGGACAGGCGCACAGATACGCAGTATTTT.

This CDR3 reads CASSQDRTGGTDTQYF. Here the CDR3 DNA reads TGCGCCAGCAGCCAAGATCGGACAGGGGGCACAGATACGCAGTATTTT. The gene calls are TRBV4-3 and TRBJ2-3; 9 bases agree with TRBD1. V shed 0 bases and J 1 base; nucleotides not matched to a gene: 2. This CDR3 region has 16 residues. Germline V gene sequence: CDR1 LGHNA, CDR2 YSLEER.

The sample holds a few counts of this clonotype. The chain recombines TRBV20-1 with TRBJ2-5; D remains unclear. Deletions cut 6 bases from V and 0 bases from J, with 17 bases between. The CDR3 contains 15 residues. Germline V CDR1 and CDR2: DFQATT, SNEGSKA (reference sequence). CDR3 residues: CSANPRDTYQETQYF. CDR3 DNA sequence: TGCAGTGCAAATCCTAGGGATACGTACCAAGAGACCCAGTACTTC.

This clonotype was recorded many times. V is TRBV6-2 or TRBV6-3 and J is TRBJ1-6, with a tentative D call TRBD1 (5 bases). Germline V CDR1 and CDR2: MNHEY, SVGEGT. The V and J ends lost 4 bases and 4 bases respectively, with 14 bases between them. This CDR3 spans 16 amino acids. CDR3 sequence reads: CASSSSGTVYNSPLHF. As DNA, the CDR3 is TGTGCCAGCAGTTCTAGCGGGACGGTATATAATTCACCCCTCCACTTT.

This clonotype has a handful of counts. The chain recombines TRBV11-2 with TRBJ2-4, with D uncertain. V lost 0 bases and J lost 7, with 13 bases in between. The CDR3 contains 15 residues. Germline V gene sequence: CDR1 SGHAT, CDR2 FQNNGV. CDR3 residues: CASSLDHMGQNIQYF. The CDR3 bases are TGTGCCAGCAGCTTAGATCATATGGGCCAGAACATTCAGTACTTC.

V and J are TRBV12-3 or TRBV12-4 and TRBJ2-7, with TRBD1 identical over 9 bases. This CDR3 has 15 residues. After removal of 7 bases from V and 3 bases from J, the junction contained 10 bases not matched to a gene. In DNA form, the CDR3 reads TGTGCCAGCACCAAAGGCCGGGACAGGGTCTACGAGCAGTACTTC. Protein product: CASTKGRDRVYEQYF.

This clonotype was counted many times. The chain recombines TRBV6-6 with TRBJ2-2, with D possibly called TRBD1 or TRBD2 (5 bases each). Germline V gene sequence: CDR1 MNHNY, CDR2 SVGAGI (reference sequence). V dropped 8 bases and J dropped 0 bases, with 7 bases sitting between them. The CDR3 totals 13 residues. In DNA form, the CDR3 reads TGTGCCAGCGGGACGGCGAACACCGGGGAGCTGTTTTTT. As protein: CASGTANTGELFF.

This clonotype was seen only a few times. The rearrangement joins TRBV6-5 to TRBJ1-2, with D uncertain. Germline CDR1 and CDR2: MNHEY and SVGAGI. The V and J ends lost 7 bases and 6 bases respectively, with 15 bases between them. CDR3 length: 13 residues. CDR3 in amino acids: CASTTRDLHGYTF. CDR3 in DNA: TGTGCCAGCACAACCCGCGACTTACATGGCTACACCTTC.

The J gene is TRBJ2-2, the V gene TRBV9; TRBD1 aligns across 8 bases. This CDR3 spans 16 amino acids. Per germline, CDR1 SGDLS and CDR2 YYNGEE. Losses at the gene ends were 4 bases for V and 2 bases for J; bases not matched to a gene: 7. Here the CDR3 DNA reads TGTGCCAGCAGCTCCCGGACAGGGCCAAACACCGGGGAGCTGTTTTTT. Encoded protein: CASSSRTGPNTGELFF.

This clonotype was detected a few times. The J gene is TRBJ2-1, the V gene TRBV7-2; possible D gene TRBD1, 9 bases. The CDR3 is 16 amino acids. V was cut by 5 bases and J by 9 bases, with 23 bases left in between. Germline lookup yields CDR1 SGHTA and CDR2 FQGNSA. CDR3: CASSPYRGRGRSEQFF. CDR3 nucleotide sequence: TGTGCCAGCAGCCCATACAGGGGGCGCGGGAGGAGTGAGCAGTTCTTC. The complete variable domain, with remaining parts taken from reference TRBV7-2 and TRBJ2-1, reads GAGVSQSPSNKVTEKGKDVELRCDPISGHTALYWYRQSLGQGLEFLIYFQGNSAPDKSGLPSDRFSAERTGGSVSTLTIQRTQQEDSAVYLCASSPYRGRGRSEQFFGPGTRLTVL.

This sequence joins TRBV5-1 and TRBJ1-1; 11 nucleotides agree with TRBD1. The CDR3 is 14 residues long. CDR1 is SGHRS, CDR2 YFSETQ, per germline. Unmatched junction bases numbered 1, after V lost 3 bases and J lost 3 bases. The chain's CDR3 is CASSWGQGDTEAFF. The CDR3 DNA sequence: TGCGCCAGCAGCTGGGGACAGGGGGACACTGAAGCTTTCTTT.

The chain combines TRBV28 with TRBJ2-1; possible D gene TRBD1, 5 bases. CDR3 length equals 16 residues. The germline V and J ends were trimmed by 6 bases and 0 bases, with 15 bases remaining between them. Per the germline V gene, CDR1 is MDHEN and CDR2 is SYDVKM. This CDR3 reads CASSRPADSSYNEQFF. The CDR3 region has the DNA TGTGCCAGCAGCCGCCCCGCCGACAGCTCCTACAATGAGCAGTTCTTC.

The genes are TRBV20-1 and TRBJ2-3; 10 bases fit TRBD2. J gave up 2 bases and V 6 bases, and 14 bases lay outside the gene matches. This CDR3 contains 17 residues. CDR1 is DFQATT and CDR2 is SNEGSKA in the germline V gene (reference sequence). The CDR3 bases are TGCAGTGCCCCAAGGGGTCTAGCGGGGGCTTACACAGATACGCAGTATTTT. Translated: CSAPRGLAGAYTDTQYF.

V is TRBV4-1 and J is TRBJ1-1; the D is unclear. This CDR3 spans 14 amino acids. The germline V gene has CDR1 MGHRA and CDR2 YSYEKL. The V end was cut by 0 bases, the J end by 1 base, with 6 bases between. The CDR3 coding sequence is TGCGCCAGCAGCCAAGATTTTACGAACACTGAAGCTTTCTTT. Residues: CASSQDFTNTEAFF.

The chain couples TRBV11-1 to TRBJ1-5; 7 bases are shared with TRBD1. The CDR3 spans 16 residues. V was clipped by 1 base and J by 3 bases; unmatched bases: 6. Germline V gene sequence: CDR1 SGHAT, CDR2 FQDESV (reference sequence). CDR3 region: CASSLGGTANNQPQHF. CDR3 DNA sequence: TGTGCCAGCAGCTTAGGTGGGACAGCAAACAATCAGCCCCAGCATTTT. Full variable domain (rest looked up from reference TRBV11-1 and TRBJ1-5): EAEVAQSPRYKITEKSQAVAFWCDPISGHATLYWYRQILGQGPELLVQFQDESVVDDSQLPKDRFSAERLKGVDSTLKIQPAELGDSAMYLCASSLGGTANNQPQHFGDGTRLSIL.